The next 30 T cell receptor beta chains were all read from a single sample in a study of post-analysis software for immune sequencing data. Findings and caveats of the study: TRBV5-6, TRBV5-1 and TRBV20-1 were among several TRBV segments more frequent in patients than controls.

These receptors are not linked to any known antigen. Prepared TCR beta cDNA libraries contained unique molecular identifiers. MiXCR was run by TCRdb on the PCR reads, yielding one entry per CDR3 protein. In the table there are hundreds of thousands of distinct CDR3 sequences, roughly half of which are singletons. The sequenced material came from blood. These receptors originate from a girl between 5 and 17 years old with multiple sclerosis.

This clonotype has more than one count but fewer than ten. One end of the junction varies from germline; a read error may be responsible. DNA for the CDR3: TGTGCTAGCAGCCCCCGGACAGGTTCCGATACGCAGTATTTT. This translates into CASSPRTGSDTQYF. The rearrangement links TRBV7-7 to TRBJ2-3, with TRBD1 matching over 7 bases. Germline assignment: CDR1 SSHAT and CDR2 FNYEAQ (reference sequence). The CDR3 is 14 residues long.

This chain links TRBV6-4 with TRBJ1-4; no clear D gene. The germline V gene has CDR1 MRHNA and CDR2 SNTAGT. The V end lost 5 bases, the J end lost 7 bases, and 11 bases lay between the germline ends. This CDR3 has 13 amino acids. As DNA, the CDR3 is TGTGCCAGCAGTACAGAAGTCGGTGAAAAACTGTTTTTT. Its protein is CASSTEVGEKLFF.

This clonotype was recorded a few times. The chain recombines TRBV7-9 with TRBJ2-7, with TRBD1 matching over 8 bases. V was pared by 4 bases and J by 5 bases, with 4 bases of the junction left unmatched. The CDR3 extends over 13 amino acids. Germline values: CDR1 SEHNR, CDR2 FQNEAQ (reference sequence). The CDR3: CASSSDRGDEQYF. DNA of the CDR3: TGTGCCAGCAGCTCAGACAGGGGTGACGAGCAGTACTTC.

The sample holds one count of this clonotype. The gene calls are TRBV6-1 and TRBJ1-1; TRBD1 aligns across 9 bases. V shed 6 bases and J 1 base; nucleotides not matched to a gene: 9. The V gene's germline CDR1 is MNHNS and CDR2 SASEGT. CDR3 length: 16 amino acids. The CDR3 sequence: CASSPKGTGPNTEAFF. CDR3 DNA: TGTGCCAGCAGCCCTAAAGGGACAGGGCCGAACACTGAAGCTTTCTTT.

V usage is TRBV2 and J usage is TRBJ2-7; 9 nucleotides line up with TRBD1. V shed 7 bases, J shed 3 bases, and the junction held 7 bases outside the gene matches. Per germline, CDR1 SNHLY and CDR2 FYNNEI. The CDR3 sequence is 14 residues long. In DNA, the CDR3 is TGTGCCAGCATACGACAGGGGGGGAACTACGAGCAGTACTTC. Protein product: CASIRQGGNYEQYF.

The rearrangement links TRBV29-1 to TRBJ1-2; a possible D gene is TRBD1 (5 bases). Germline V lookup: CDR1 SQVTM, CDR2 ANQGSEA. This CDR3 is 14 amino acids long. Trimming took 6 bases from V and 0 from J, leaving 14 bases between them. The CDR3: CSVHRPPSNYGYTF. The CDR3 DNA reads TGCAGCGTCCACAGGCCTCCTTCTAACTATGGCTACACCTTC.

The chain joins TRBV5-1 to TRBJ2-7; the D gene is possibly TRBD2 (5 bases). Germline V gene sequence: CDR1 SGHRS, CDR2 YFSETQ. There are 12 residues in the CDR3. Trimming took 8 bases from V and 6 from J, leaving 15 bases between them. The CDR3 DNA reads as TGCGCCAGTACTGATTCCGGAGGCGAGCAGTACTTC. This sequence encodes CASTDSGGEQYF.

This clonotype came up once. The chain has TRBV9 and TRBJ2-1, with 7 bases lining up with TRBD2. This CDR3 is built from 17 residues. V lost 1 base and J lost 10; bases outside the gene matches: 17. In germline, CDR1 is SGDLS, CDR2 YYNGEE. This chain's CDR3 is CASSVTSVGGSPEEQFF. In nucleotides, the CDR3 is TGTGCCAGCAGCGTAACGAGCGTGGGAGGGTCTCCTGAGGAGCAGTTCTTC.

J is TRBJ1-5 and V is TRBV12-3 or TRBV12-4; TRBD1 agrees at 9 bases. V lost 9 bases, J lost 3 bases, and 12 bases stayed unmatched. CDR3 length equals 16 residues. The CDR3 sequence is CASEPGTGSNNQPQHF. The DNA of the CDR3 is TGTGCCAGTGAGCCGGGGACAGGGTCGAACAATCAGCCCCAGCATTTT.

The V and J genes are TRBV9 and TRBJ2-7; 7 bases are a match to TRBD1. Germline V CDR1 and CDR2: SGDLS, YYNGEE. Trimming took 0 bases from V and 1 from J; bases not matched to a gene: 10. This CDR3 contains 17 residues. Here the CDR3 DNA reads TGTGCCAGCAGCGTAGACCCACAGGGGAGAATGTCCTACGAGCAGTACTTC. It translates to CASSVDPQGRMSYEQYF.

The V and J genes are TRBV5-1 and TRBJ2-3; D is unclear. Germline CDR1 reads SGHRS; CDR2 reads YFSETQ. The V gene lost 6 bases and the J gene lost 0 bases, with 14 bases spanning the gap. The CDR3 is 15 residues long. CDR3 loop: CASTKMITSTDTQYF. The CDR3 DNA is TGCGCCAGCACCAAGATGATAACTAGCACAGATACGCAGTATTTT.

The rearrangement joins TRBV7-3 to TRBJ1-1; D gene ambiguous. CDR3 length: 17 amino acids. Germline CDR1 SGHTA, CDR2 FQGTGA. Trimming removed 5 bases from V and 0 bases from J, with 19 bases in between. This chain's CDR3 is CASSKDFIKNLNTEAFF. In DNA form, the CDR3 reads TGTGCCAGCAGCAAAGATTTTATTAAGAACCTGAACACTGAAGCTTTCTTT.

This clonotype was seen a handful of times. The genes are TRBV5-1 and TRBJ2-3; 7 bases map to TRBD1. CDR1 is SGHRS, CDR2 YFSETQ, per germline. This CDR3 spans 15 amino acids. Trimming took 0 bases from V and 2 from J; bases not matched to a gene: 3. In DNA form, the CDR3 reads TGCGCCAGCAGCTTGGCCGGACAGGCCACAGATACGCAGTATTTT. Translation gives CASSLAGQATDTQYF.

The chain uses TRBV13 and TRBJ2-7; maybe TRBD2 (5 bases). This CDR3 comprises 14 residues. V was cut by 7 bases and J by 0 bases, with 13 bases left in between. Germline assignment: CDR1 PRHDT and CDR2 FYEKMQ (reference sequence). CDR3 DNA sequence: TGTGCCAGCACCTACCCGGGATTCTCCTACGAGCAGTACTTC. Translating it yields CASTYPGFSYEQYF.

The V and J genes are TRBV7-3 and TRBJ2-5, with TRBD2 as a possible D gene (6 bases). Germline-derived CDR1 and CDR2 are SGHTA and FQGTGA. The CDR3 spans 17 residues. Deletions cut 4 bases from V and 5 bases from J, with 23 bases between. The CDR3 region has the DNA TGTGCCAGCAGCTCCCCAGGTCCCGGGACTCTTCCGGAGACCCAGTACTTC. This sequence encodes CASSSPGPGTLPETQYF.

The rearrangement uses TRBV15 and TRBJ2-7; 13 nucleotides align to TRBD2. Trimming removed 0 bases from V and 6 bases from J; junction bases left unmatched: 8. Germline assignment: CDR1 LNHNV and CDR2 YYDKDF (reference sequence). The CDR3 runs to 17 residues. The DNA for the CDR3 is TGTGCCACCAGCAGAGAGTCGGGAGGACTAGCGGGAGTCGAGCAGTACTTC. Translation gives CATSRESGGLAGVEQYF.

The J gene is TRBJ2-1, the V gene TRBV2, with D tentatively TRBD1 (5 bases). The CDR3 has 13 residues. Germline V gene sequence: CDR1 SNHLY, CDR2 FYNNEI. V was cut by 7 bases and J by 7 bases, with 14 bases left in between. CDR3 residues: CASTPRPGNEQFF. The CDR3 region has the DNA TGTGCCAGCACGCCCCGGCCAGGGAATGAGCAGTTCTTC.

This clonotype has more than one count but fewer than ten. The chain employs TRBV5-1 and TRBJ2-7; 9 bases align to TRBD2. Trimming cost V 3 bases and J 4 bases; bases outside gene matches: 8. The CDR3 has 15 residues. CDR1 and CDR2 from the germline V gene are SGHRS and YFSETQ. The CDR3 coding sequence is TGCGCCAGCAGCTCCCAGGCGGGAGGGTTGTACGAGCAGTACTTC. It translates to CASSSQAGGLYEQYF.

This clonotype was recorded a few times. J is TRBJ2-5 and V is TRBV6-5, with D possibly matching TRBD1 (6 bases). The CDR3 is 16 residues long. Per the germline V gene, CDR1 is MNHEY and CDR2 is SVGAGI. Trimming pared 7 bases from V and 1 base from J, leaving 19 bases between. The CDR3 DNA sequence: TGTGCCAGCACCGCAGCCTCAGGGGCCTTCCAAGAGACCCAGTACTTC. It codes for CASTAASGAFQETQYF.

This clonotype was detected only a few times. The chain has TRBV5-1 and TRBJ2-1; D is possibly TRBD1 (6 bases). The germline gives CDR1 SGHRS, CDR2 YFSETQ. The CDR3 has 15 amino acids. Trimming pared 0 bases from V and 5 bases from J, leaving 12 bases between. The CDR3, as DNA: TGCGCCAGCAGCTTGGAGGCAGGGGTAAACAATGAGCAGTTCTTC. It is translated as CASSLEAGVNNEQFF. Full variable domain (missing parts from reference TRBV5-1 and TRBJ2-1): KAGVTQTPRYLIKTRGQQVTLSCSPISGHRSVSWYQQTPGQGLQFLFEYFSETQRNKGNFPGRFSGRQFSNSRSEMNVSTLELGDSALYLCASSLEAGVNNEQFFGPGTRLTVL.

The chain couples TRBV29-1 to TRBJ2-1, with 8 bases fitting TRBD2. Trimming cost V 4 bases and J 9 bases; bases outside gene matches: 11. This CDR3 contains 14 residues. From germline, CDR1 is SQVTM and CDR2 ANQGSEA. The CDR3 is CSVGGLVSRGEQFF. In DNA form, the CDR3 reads TGCAGCGTTGGGGGACTAGTCTCGAGAGGTGAGCAGTTCTTC.

The chain has TRBV12-3 or TRBV12-4 and TRBJ2-7; D call uncertain. The CDR3 contains 13 residues. V dropped 1 base and J dropped 3 bases, with 7 bases sitting between them. The chain's CDR3 is CASSLVVNYEQYF. Here the CDR3 DNA reads TGTGCCAGCAGTTTAGTAGTGAACTACGAGCAGTACTTC.

The CDR3 DNA sequence: TGTGCCAGCAGCTTATATCGTGTAGGGTCCTACAATGAGCAGTTCTTC. Translated: CASSLYRVGSYNEQFF. The chain is built from TRBV7-9 and TRBJ2-1; D unresolved. Trimming took 2 bases from V and 1 from J, leaving 12 bases between them. The germline V gene encodes CDR1 SEHNR and CDR2 FQNEAQ (reference sequence). This CDR3 has 16 residues.

The V gene is TRBV5-1, the J gene TRBJ1-4; D gene uncertain. Per the germline V gene, CDR1 is SGHRS and CDR2 is YFSETQ. This CDR3 is 15 amino acids long. Deletions cut 4 bases from V and 11 bases from J, with 21 bases between. CDR3 DNA: TGCGCCAGCAGCCTGGGCGGTATTGGAGTCGAGAAACTGTTTTTT. It codes for CASSLGGIGVEKLFF.

The rearrangement joins TRBV20-1 to TRBJ2-1; unclear D gene. Trimming pared 3 bases from V and 3 bases from J, leaving 12 bases between. CDR1 is DFQATT and CDR2 is SNEGSKA in the germline V gene (reference sequence). This CDR3 is built from 14 residues. CDR3 DNA: TGCAGTGCTAGGTTCGGAGCCGTCTACAATGAGCAGTTCTTC. This gives the protein CSARFGAVYNEQFF.

This clonotype was recorded only once. This chain links TRBV20-1 with TRBJ2-4, with 7 bases matching TRBD2. With the DNA end fitting TRBJ2-7 better, the J assignment may be wrong. This CDR3 region has 14 residues. Germline V gene data show CDR1 as DFQATT and CDR2 as SNEGSKA (reference sequence). CDR3 amino acids: CSAIKRDASYEQYF. DNA for the CDR3: TGCAGTGCTATAAAGCGGGACGCATCCTACGAGCAGTACTTC.

The genes are TRBV20-1 and TRBJ2-1; D gene uncertain. Looked up from germline, CDR1 is DFQATT and CDR2 is SNEGSKA (reference sequence). V shed 6 bases and J shed 9 bases, with 12 bases lying between them. The CDR3 runs to 11 residues. CDR3 nucleotide sequence: TGCAGTGCCCGACCCCGCGGTGAGCAGTTCTTC. Translation gives CSARPRGEQFF.

The gene calls are TRBV5-1 and TRBJ2-3; weak D call: TRBD2 (6 bases). The germline V gene encodes CDR1 SGHRS and CDR2 YFSETQ. The CDR3 runs 14 residues. V dropped 4 bases and J dropped 5 bases, with 14 bases sitting between them. The CDR3 is CASSPALGGDTQYF. The CDR3 DNA is TGCGCCAGCAGCCCCGCACTGGGGGGAGATACGCAGTATTTT.

J is TRBJ1-6 and V is TRBV2, with a weak D call TRBD1 (6 bases). CDR1 SNHLY and CDR2 FYNNEI come from the germline V gene. V shed 2 bases and J shed 10 bases, with 15 bases lying between them. The CDR3 runs to 15 residues. CDR3 sequence (DNA): TGTGCCAGCAGTGAAAGGCAGGGGATCATCTCACCCCTCCACTTT. This encodes CASSERQGIISPLHF.

This chain links TRBV20-1 with TRBJ2-1, with unresolved D. Germline CDR1 is DFQATT and CDR2 is SNEGSKA (reference sequence). CDR3 length equals 11 residues. Trimming stripped 0 bases from V and 9 bases from J, with 6 bases between. The CDR3 loop reads CSARDFLEQFF. As DNA, the CDR3 is TGCAGTGCTAGAGATTTTCTTGAGCAGTTCTTC.